One sample yielded the 29 T cell receptor beta chains listed below, sequenced in a study of shared T cell receptors in the human thymus. Libraries were prepared by immunoSEQ multiplex PCR; TCRdb keeps only in-frame clonotypes and omits some of them. The sample contains 600,000 to 900,000 clones, 80% to 90% of which appear only once. Another study also made use of these data, one on human thymus T cells.

Sequences were obtained from thymocytes. These receptors came from a girl under three years old with a congenital heart defect.

V usage is TRBV28 and J usage is TRBJ2-5, with D perhaps TRBD2 (6 bases). Trimming cost V 7 bases and J 5 bases, with 23 bases left between them. Looked up from germline, CDR1 is MDHEN and CDR2 is SYDVKM. There are 16 residues in the CDR3. CDR3 nucleotide sequence: TGTGCCAGCACTTTCCACCGGGACTTTCCCACCGAGACCCAGTACTTC. Encoded protein: CASTFHRDFPTETQYF.

Written as DNA, the CDR3 is TGTGCCAGCAGCCAGTCAAGGAGGGCCTACTACGAGCAGTACTTC. Its translation: CASSQSRRAYYEQYF. The rearrangement uses TRBV14 and TRBJ2-7; tentatively, D is TRBD2 (6 bases). With 3 bases removed from V and 3 bases from J, the gap between germline ends came to 15 bases. The CDR3 has 15 residues. Germline V gene lookup returns CDR1 SGHDN and CDR2 FVKESK.

The chain joins TRBV23-1 to TRBJ1-3; D is possibly TRBD1 (5 bases). TRBV23-1 is an ORF, with its function uncertain. The V gene lost 0 bases and the J gene lost 8 bases, with 17 bases spanning the gap. The CDR3 loop spans 16 amino acids. The CDR3 DNA is TGCGCCAGCAGTCAATCCAAGATGGGCCCGGGGGACACCATATATTTT. Amino acid sequence: CASSQSKMGPGDTIYF.

This clone was seen only once. The rearrangement links TRBV2 to TRBJ1-5; D is perhaps TRBD1 (5 bases). Trimming cost V 2 bases and J 11 bases, with 22 bases left between them. There are 16 residues in the CDR3. Looked up from germline, CDR1 is SNHLY and CDR2 is FYNNEI. CDR3 amino acids: CASSESVTGGRGSQHF. The CDR3 bases are TGTGCCAGCAGTGAATCGGTTACAGGCGGAAGAGGATCCCAGCATTTT.

On this clone: This sample also contains other DNA sequences that code for the same CDR3. This chain connects TRBV15 to TRBJ1-1, with D possibly TRBD1 on 6 matching bases. The CDR3 sequence is 13 residues long. Germline values: CDR1 LNHNV, CDR2 YYDKDF (reference sequence). V lost 0 bases and J lost 4, with 6 bases in between. The CDR3 DNA sequence: TGTGCCACCAGCAGAGACAGGGGCACTGAAGCTTTCTTT. The encoded protein is CATSRDRGTEAFF.

The rearrangement links TRBV14 to TRBJ2-7; 7 bases match TRBD2. The CDR3 spans 15 residues. With V trimmed by 4 bases and J by 6 bases, 12 bases remained unmatched. Germline V CDR1 and CDR2: SGHDN, FVKESK. The CDR3: CASSRLTSIEGEQYF. The CDR3 DNA is TGTGCCAGCAGCCGATTGACTAGCATTGAAGGCGAGCAGTACTTC.

This clone was detected once. The rearrangement joins TRBV5-1 to TRBJ1-2; 12 nucleotides match TRBD1. CDR1 is SGHRS, CDR2 YFSETQ, per germline. The V gene end was trimmed by 5 bases and the J gene end by 3 bases; junction bases not matched to a gene: 5. The CDR3 runs to 15 residues. Here the CDR3 reads CASRPGTGGDYGYTF. The CDR3 DNA follows: TGCGCCAGCAGGCCCGGGACAGGGGGCGACTATGGCTACACCTTC.

The CDR3 region is CASSSRQGHLPYEQYF. The CDR3 DNA reads TGTGCCAGCAGTTCTAGACAGGGACACCTTCCCTACGAGCAGTACTTC. The chain recombines TRBV6-5 with TRBJ2-7; 7 bases map to TRBD1. Per the germline V gene, CDR1 is MNHEY and CDR2 is SVGAGI. The junction had 11 bases not matched to a gene; V was cut back by 4 bases and J by 2 bases. The CDR3 contains 16 residues.

The chain is built from TRBV29-1 and TRBJ2-1; D might be TRBD2 (6 bases). CDR3 length: 14 residues. V lost 3 bases and J 5 bases, leaving 14 bases between the germline ends. Germline assignment: CDR1 SQVTM and CDR2 ANQGSEA. DNA for the CDR3: TGCAGCGTTGAGGGGGAGGCTCCTGACAATGAGCAGTTCTTC. Amino acid sequence: CSVEGEAPDNEQFF.

The chain combines TRBV28 with TRBJ1-2; D is perhaps TRBD1 (5 bases). V lost 9 bases and J lost 2, with 19 bases in between. The CDR3 has 15 residues. Germline V gives CDR1 MDHEN, CDR2 SYDVKM. Here the CDR3 reads CASLPSGIWNYGYTF. The CDR3 bases are TGTGCCAGTCTCCCTTCAGGGATTTGGAACTATGGCTACACCTTC.

The rearrangement joins TRBV20-1 to TRBJ1-2; D unresolved. This CDR3 region has 10 residues. V lost 2 bases to trimming and J lost 7 bases, with 5 bases between them. Germline V gene sequence: CDR1 DFQATT, CDR2 SNEGSKA (reference sequence). The DNA for the CDR3 is TGCAGTGCTAGATCGGTTGGCTACACCTTC. It codes for CSARSVGYTF.

A word on this clone: Other DNA sequences of this sample code for an identical CDR3. The J gene is TRBJ2-1, the V gene TRBV19; the match to TRBD2 covers 7 bases. The germline V gene encodes CDR1 LNHDA and CDR2 SQIVND (reference sequence). V shed 4 bases and J 0 bases; nucleotides not matched to a gene: 3. This CDR3 has 15 amino acids. The CDR3 reads CASSRGGSSYNEQFF. The CDR3 bases are TGTGCCAGTAGTAGGGGGGGTAGCTCCTACAATGAGCAGTTCTTC.

The chain has TRBV19 and TRBJ2-3; 11 nucleotides line up with TRBD2. This CDR3 comprises 16 residues. V dropped 4 bases and J dropped 3; count of bases not matched to a gene: 6. Germline V gives CDR1 LNHDA, CDR2 SQIVND (reference sequence). For the CDR3, the DNA is TGTGCCAGTAGTAAGCTAGCGGGGGGCAGGACAGATACGCAGTATTTT. It translates to CASSKLAGGRTDTQYF.

The CDR3 protein is CASSEVDSRAGVSQDNQPQHF. The CDR3 nucleotides read TGTGCCAGCAGTGAAGTAGATAGTAGGGCAGGGGTAAGTCAGGACAATCAGCCCCAGCATTTT. This chain connects TRBV6-1 to TRBJ1-5; D may be TRBD1 (6 bases). The CDR3 spans 21 residues. Germline CDR1 and CDR2: MNHNS and SASEGT. V was trimmed by 1 base and J by 3 bases, leaving 28 bases between them.

The chain employs TRBV5-1 and TRBJ1-2; a possible D gene is TRBD1 (5 bases). The CDR3 loop spans 13 amino acids. Looked up from germline, CDR1 is SGHRS and CDR2 is YFSETQ. V lost 3 bases and J 1 base, leaving 7 bases between the germline ends. The CDR3, as DNA: TGCGCCAGCAGCTCCGACAGTAACTATGGCTACACCTTC. Its protein product is CASSSDSNYGYTF.

V and J are TRBV13 and TRBJ1-3; perhaps TRBD1 as D (6 bases). This CDR3 spans 15 amino acids. Germline V gene data show CDR1 as PRHDT and CDR2 as FYEKMQ (reference sequence). The germline V and J ends were trimmed by 4 bases and 4 bases, with 14 bases remaining between them. The CDR3 spells CASSSRPGAGNTIYF. The CDR3 bases are TGTGCCAGCAGCTCCAGACCAGGGGCGGGAAACACCATATATTTT.

Comment on this clone: A junction boundary mismatches the germline segment, possibly from a read error. This chain links TRBV4-3 with TRBJ2-7; 9 bases match TRBD2. CDR1 and CDR2 from the germline V gene are LGHNA and YSLEER. This CDR3 has 21 amino acids. The CDR3 DNA is TGCGCCAGCAACCAAGATCTAGCCCGGGGGCGGGGGGGCCGGAGAACCTACGAGCAGTACTTC. Translation gives CASNQDLARGRGGRRTYEQYF.

The genes are TRBV6-5 and TRBJ2-7, with TRBD1 matching over 7 bases. V shed 6 bases and J 5 bases; nucleotides not matched to a gene: 7. The CDR3 sequence is 13 residues long. CDR1 is MNHEY, CDR2 SVGAGI, per germline. The CDR3 region is CASRQGLFDEQYF. CDR3 sequence (DNA): TGTGCCAGCAGACAGGGGCTTTTCGACGAGCAGTACTTC.

The genes are TRBV12-5 and TRBJ1-1, with 10 bases aligning to TRBD1. Germline assignment: CDR1 LGHNT and CDR2 FRNRAP. Trimming took 4 bases from V and 0 from J; bases not matched to a gene: 5. This CDR3 has 16 residues. The CDR3: CASGSRQGALNTEAFF. The CDR3 bases are TGTGCTAGTGGTTCCCGACAGGGGGCTTTGAACACTGAAGCTTTCTTT.

This chain connects TRBV18 to TRBJ2-1; D possibly corresponds to TRBD1 (5 bases). The CDR3 is 16 amino acids. Looked up from germline, CDR1 is KGHSH and CDR2 is LQKENI. The V and J ends lost 0 bases and 1 base respectively, with 10 bases between them. The CDR3 DNA is TGTGCCAGCTCACCACCGGACACCCCGTCCTACAATGAGCAGTTCTTC. It codes for CASSPPDTPSYNEQFF.

The chain employs TRBV4-1 and TRBJ2-7; 14 positions match TRBD2. V lost 2 bases and J lost 3; bases outside the gene matches: 3. The CDR3 extends over 16 amino acids. Germline loops: CDR1 MGHRA, CDR2 YSYEKL. The CDR3 DNA sequence: TGCGCCAGCAGCCAACCCGGGACTAGCGGGAGCTACGAGCAGTACTTC. Its protein is CASSQPGTSGSYEQYF.

The V call is TRBV15, the J call TRBJ1-2, with D maybe TRBD1 (6 bases). Trimming cost V 0 bases and J 6 bases, with 20 bases left between them. The CDR3 covers 17 residues. Germline-derived CDR1 and CDR2 are LNHNV and YYDKDF (reference sequence). CDR3 region: CATSRDPLTQGGDGYTF. DNA of the CDR3: TGTGCCACCAGCAGAGACCCCCTCACACAGGGTGGGGATGGCTACACCTTC.

Concerning this clone: This specimen includes other DNA sequences encoding the same CDR3. This chain uses TRBV20-1 with TRBJ2-7, with a possible D match to TRBD1 (5 bases). V lost 6 bases, J lost 3 bases, and 9 bases lay in between. CDR1 is DFQATT, CDR2 SNEGSKA, per germline (reference sequence). The CDR3 covers 11 residues. The CDR3 nucleotides are TGCAGTGCCATTCAGGGCTACGAGCAGTACTTC. It is translated as CSAIQGYEQYF.

In this sample, this clone turned up once. The genes are TRBV28 and TRBJ1-6; 7 bases line up with TRBD1. Germline assignment: CDR1 MDHEN and CDR2 SYDVKM. The trim removed 11 bases at V and 6 bases at J, leaving 10 bases unmatched. This CDR3 has 14 residues. This CDR3 reads CAGRQGLSNSPLHF. CDR3 DNA: TGTGCCGGGAGACAGGGTTTATCTAATTCACCCCTCCACTTT. The full variable domain, completed using reference TRBV28 and TRBJ1-6, is DVKVTQSSRYLVKRTGEKVFLECVQDMDHENMFWYRQDPGLGLRLIYFSYDVKMKEKGDIPEGYSVSREKKERFSLILESASTNQTSMYLCAGRQGLSNSPLHFGNGTRLTVT.

V and J are TRBV15 and TRBJ1-5; the D is unclear. The CDR3 length is 14 residues. Trimming removed 4 bases at V and 9 bases at J, with 16 bases between. CDR1 and CDR2 (germline): LNHNV, YYDKDF (reference sequence). This chain's CDR3 is CATSTRFGLGPQHF. The CDR3 DNA reads TGTGCCACCAGCACTAGATTTGGGTTAGGGCCCCAGCATTTT.

The rearrangement uses TRBV4-3 and TRBJ2-7; maybe TRBD2 (5 bases). Germline CDR1 reads LGHNA; CDR2 reads YSLEER. Trimming pared 3 bases from V and 3 bases from J, leaving 12 bases between. The CDR3 length is 14 residues. Written as DNA, the CDR3 is TGCGCCAGCAGCCACCTGCGGGTGGGCTACGAGCAGTACTTC. Its translation is CASSHLRVGYEQYF.

CDR3 nucleotide sequence: TGTGCCAGCAGTTACGCTAAGACAGTTTTCTATGGCTACACCTTC. Protein: CASSYAKTVFYGYTF. The rearrangement links TRBV6-5 to TRBJ1-2; tentatively, D is TRBD1 (5 bases). CDR1 is MNHEY and CDR2 is SVGAGI in the germline V gene. The CDR3 loop spans 15 amino acids. V lost 2 bases to trimming and J lost 4 bases, with 14 bases between them.

This chain uses TRBV5-1 with TRBJ2-1; TRBD2 agrees at 7 bases. J gave up 3 bases and V 1 base, and 10 bases lay outside the gene matches. Germline V CDR1 and CDR2: SGHRS, YFSETQ. The CDR3 has 17 amino acids. This chain's CDR3 is CASSLCLGGRCYNEQFF. CDR3 coding DNA: TGCGCCAGCAGCTTGTGTCTTGGCGGGAGATGCTACAATGAGCAGTTCTTC.

This clone has more than one count but fewer than ten. The gene calls are TRBV14 and TRBJ2-2, with a tentative D call TRBD1 (6 bases). The V gene's germline CDR1 is SGHDN and CDR2 FVKESK. CDR3 length: 14 amino acids. V gave up 4 bases and J gave up 6 bases, with 12 bases separating them. The CDR3 nucleotides read TGTGCCAGCAGCCTACACAGGGTGCCCGGGGAGCTGTTTTTT. It is translated as CASSLHRVPGELFF.